This TCR beta chain originates from a study of multiple sclerosis patients with progressive multifocal leukoencephalopathy. Study conclusions and caveats: Clones expanded at PML were already present before and during natalizumab.

Points on this clone: Its cognate antigen is unknown.

Germline-derived CDR1 and CDR2 are SEHNR and FQNEAQ (reference sequence). Trimming removed 3 bases from V and 4 bases from J, with 10 bases in between. The CDR3 runs 13 residues. Stated time point: five to six months of natalizumab therapy. T1 marks 6 months and T2 marks 12 months of natalizumab therapy. TCRdb keeps only in-frame clones here, not all; method: immunoSEQ multiplex PCR. The repertoire holds under 30,000 clones, with nearly 90% as singletons. The chain has TRBV7-9 and TRBJ2-7; maybe TRBD2 (6 bases). Sequences were derived from PBMCs, sampled from a patient treated with natalizumab. This TCR was sampled from a human donor with multiple sclerosis. The CDR3 here is CASSFLGGYEQYF. In nucleotides, the CDR3 is TGTGCCAGCAGCTTCTTAGGAGGGTACGAGCAGTACTTC.